This T cell receptor beta chain was identified during a study of blood T cells in healthy people across ages. General study results and limits: There were more naive CD4+ cells and higher diversity in long-lived donors than in aged donors.

This clonotype was seen repeatedly, ten times or more. Antigen unknown. The second PCR ran about 6 to 11 cycles with a sample-barcoded 5' primer and J-beta primers. TCRdb passed the 5' RACE reads through MiXCR, listing each CDR3 protein once. Of some 1.4 million distinct CDR3 sequences listed, around two fifths are singletons. The trim removed 4 bases at V and 4 bases at J, leaving 9 bases unmatched. The CDR3 totals 17 residues. Germline V gives CDR1 MDHEN, CDR2 SYDVKM. Sequencing was carried out using blood. This clonotype was obtained from a young woman in good health. This sequence joins TRBV28 and TRBJ2-3, with 12 bases lining up with TRBD1. CDR3 sequence: CASSWGTGGKFADTQYF. The CDR3 DNA reads TGTGCCAGCAGTTGGGGGACAGGGGGCAAGTTCGCAGATACGCAGTATTTT.